This TCR beta chain appears in the sequencing data of a study of OX40 agonist ivuxolimab in advanced cancers. Looking at the study overall: Patients received ivuxolimab, an intravenous treatment, every 2 weeks at 0.01 to 10 mg/kg.

On this clone: The target antigen is unknown.

Patients with autoimmune history or systemic immunosuppression were excluded. Sequencing used immunoSEQ multiplex PCR; TCRdb keeps in-frame clones, though not all of them. Of around 76,000 clones listed, 70% to 90% are singletons. Study results and caveats: Doses of 0.1 to 3.0 mg/kg were accompanied by clonal expansion of CD4+ and CD8+ blood T cells by week 6.

Germline V gene sequence: CDR1 MDHEN, CDR2 SYDVKM. The V and J ends lost 3 bases and 3 bases respectively, with 10 bases between them. This CDR3 has 14 amino acids. The starting material was CD4+ or CD8+ T cells sorted from blood, obtained in a trial of the OX40 agonist ivuxolimab. The source of this sequence is an adult with an advanced solid tumor such as melanoma, head and neck, liver or kidney cancer. The chain employs TRBV28 and TRBJ2-3, with D uncertain. CDR3 region: CASSLPDWTDTQYF. Here the CDR3 DNA reads TGTGCCAGCAGTTTGCCCGATTGGACAGATACGCAGTATTTT. The variable domain in full, completed from reference TRBV28 and TRBJ2-3, reads DVKVTQSSRYLVKRTGEKVFLECVQDMDHENMFWYRQDPGLGLRLIYFSYDVKMKEKGDIPEGYSVSREKKERFSLILESASTNQTSMYLCASSLPDWTDTQYFGPGTRLTVL.